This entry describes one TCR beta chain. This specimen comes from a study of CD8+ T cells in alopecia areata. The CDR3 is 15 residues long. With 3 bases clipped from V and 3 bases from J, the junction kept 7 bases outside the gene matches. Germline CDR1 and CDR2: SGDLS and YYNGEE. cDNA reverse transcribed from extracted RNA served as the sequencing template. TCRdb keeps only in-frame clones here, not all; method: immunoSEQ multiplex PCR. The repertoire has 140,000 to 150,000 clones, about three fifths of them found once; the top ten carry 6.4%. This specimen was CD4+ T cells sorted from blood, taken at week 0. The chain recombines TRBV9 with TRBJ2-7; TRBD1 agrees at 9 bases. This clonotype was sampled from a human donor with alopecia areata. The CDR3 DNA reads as TGTGCCAGCAGCGCAGGACAGGGGTCCTACTACGAGCAGTACTTC. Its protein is CASSAGQGSYYEQYF.